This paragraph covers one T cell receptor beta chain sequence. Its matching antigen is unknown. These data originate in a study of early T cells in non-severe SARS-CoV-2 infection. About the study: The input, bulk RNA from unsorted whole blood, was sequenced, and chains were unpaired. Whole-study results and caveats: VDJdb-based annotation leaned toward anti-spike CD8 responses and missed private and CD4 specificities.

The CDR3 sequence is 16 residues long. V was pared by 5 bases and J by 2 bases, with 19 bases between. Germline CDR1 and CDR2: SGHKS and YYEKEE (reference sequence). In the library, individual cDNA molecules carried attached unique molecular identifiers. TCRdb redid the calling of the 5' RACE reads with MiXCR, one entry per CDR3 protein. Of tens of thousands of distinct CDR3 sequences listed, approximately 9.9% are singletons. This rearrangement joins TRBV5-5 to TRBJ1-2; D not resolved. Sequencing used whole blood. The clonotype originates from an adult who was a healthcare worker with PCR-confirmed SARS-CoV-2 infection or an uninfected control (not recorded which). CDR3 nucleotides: TGTGCCAGCAGACAAGTTGGAAGTATGGGCAACTATGGCTACACCTTC. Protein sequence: CASRQVGSMGNYGYTF. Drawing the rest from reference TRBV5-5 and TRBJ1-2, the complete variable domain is DAGVTQSPTHLIKTRGQQVTLRCSPISGHKSVSWYQQVLGQGPQFIFQYYEKEERGRGNFPDRFSARQFPNYSSELNVNALLLGDSALYLCASRQVGSMGNYGYTFGSGTRLTVV.